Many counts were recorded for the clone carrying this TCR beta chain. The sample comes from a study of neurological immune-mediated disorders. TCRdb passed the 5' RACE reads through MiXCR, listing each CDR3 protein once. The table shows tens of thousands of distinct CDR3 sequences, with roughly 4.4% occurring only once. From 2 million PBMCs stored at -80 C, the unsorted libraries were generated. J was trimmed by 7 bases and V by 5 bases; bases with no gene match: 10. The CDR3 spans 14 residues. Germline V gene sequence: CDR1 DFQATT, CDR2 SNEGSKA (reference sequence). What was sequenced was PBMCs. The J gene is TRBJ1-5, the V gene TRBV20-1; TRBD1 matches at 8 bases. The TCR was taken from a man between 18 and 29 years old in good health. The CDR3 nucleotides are TGCAGTGCTCACGACAGGGGCTTGGAGCAGCCCCAGCATTTT. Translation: CSAHDRGLEQPQHF.